Below are 20 T cell receptor beta chains sequenced from a single sample in a study of PD-1 blockade in classical Hodgkin lymphoma. Time point described: cycle 4 day 1 (C4D1), after five to seven weeks of nivolumab. Relapse was seen in all patients after autologous stem cell transplantation, and brentuximab vedotin exposure was variable. Clones were read by immunoSEQ multiplex PCR, and TCRdb kept only the in-frame ones, dropping some. The repertoire includes roughly 64,000 clones, under 95% of them detected once, and around a tenth sits in the top ten. Here the sequenced sample was peripheral blood mononuclear cells (PBMCs), taken before the fourth cycle of nivolumab. These receptor sequences come from a human donor with classical Hodgkin lymphoma.

This rearrangement joins TRBV13 to TRBJ2-2; D is uncertain. Germline V CDR1 and CDR2: PRHDT, FYEKMQ (reference sequence). Trimming took 1 base from V and 6 from J, leaving 6 bases between them. The CDR3 is 13 residues long. CDR3 in DNA: TGTGCCAGCAGCTTAGCCCTGGCCGGGGAGCTGTTTTTT. This gives the protein CASSLALAGELFF.

The chain's CDR3 is CAVDRGTPLGQPQHF. The CDR3 region has the DNA TGCGCCGTTGACAGGGGAACACCCTTAGGGCAGCCCCAGCATTTT. The rearrangement uses TRBV10-1 and TRBJ1-5; the match to TRBD1 covers 8 bases. The CDR3 contains 15 residues. V shed 11 bases, J shed 7 bases, and the junction held 16 bases outside the gene matches. Germline V gives CDR1 WNHNN, CDR2 SYGVQD (reference sequence).

The genes are TRBV5-1 and TRBJ2-1; D possibly corresponds to TRBD2 (5 bases). The germline V gene encodes CDR1 SGHRS and CDR2 YFSETQ. V lost 0 bases and J 0 bases, leaving 7 bases between the germline ends. CDR3 length equals 15 residues. The CDR3 sequence is CASSLEGSSYNEQFF. CDR3 in DNA: TGCGCCAGCAGCTTGGAAGGGAGCTCCTACAATGAGCAGTTCTTC.

The J gene is TRBJ1-2, the V gene TRBV29-1; 7 bases fit TRBD1. Germline CDR1 SQVTM, CDR2 ANQGSEA. The CDR3 sequence is 14 residues long. The J segment lost 3 bases and the V segment lost 1 base, leaving 5 bases of the junction unmatched. This CDR3 is CSVEGSGQYYGYTF. CDR3 DNA: TGCAGCGTTGAAGGCTCGGGACAGTACTATGGCTACACCTTC. The complete variable domain, with remaining parts taken from reference TRBV29-1 and TRBJ1-2, reads SAVISQKPSRDICQRGTSLTIQCQVDSQVTMMFWYRQQPGQSLTLIATANQGSEATYESGFVIDKFPISRPNLTFSTLTVSNMSPEDSSIYLCSVEGSGQYYGYTFGSGTRLTVV.

The rearrangement links TRBV6-4 to TRBJ1-5; D is ambiguous. The CDR3 totals 14 residues. CDR1 is MRHNA and CDR2 is SNTAGT in the germline V gene. Trimming removed 2 bases from V and 2 bases from J, with 7 bases in between. CDR3 in DNA: TGTGCCAGCAGTGACCACCCCCGCAATCAGCCCCAGCATTTT. Translated: CASSDHPRNQPQHF.

The chain links TRBV5-1 to TRBJ1-1; no reliable D call. This CDR3 contains 14 residues. Trimming cost V 1 base and J 8 bases, with 15 bases left between them. Germline assignment: CDR1 SGHRS and CDR2 YFSETQ. The CDR3 DNA reads TGCGCCAGCAGCTTGAGTTCTGATAATCTCGAAGCTTTCTTT. Translating it yields CASSLSSDNLEAFF. The full variable domain, rest sourced from reference TRBV5-1 and TRBJ1-1, is KAGVTQTPRYLIKTRGQQVTLSCSPISGHRSVSWYQQTPGQGLQFLFEYFSETQRNKGNFPGRFSGRQFSNSRSEMNVSTLELGDSALYLCASSLSSDNLEAFFGQGTRLTVV.

For the CDR3, the DNA is TGTGCCATCAGTGAGTCAAAGGGCAGGGGGAATTCACCCCTCCACTTT. The encoded protein is CAISESKGRGNSPLHF. The chain recombines TRBV10-3 with TRBJ1-6; 7 bases agree with TRBD1. The germline gives CDR1 ENHRY, CDR2 SYGVKD. V dropped 0 bases and J dropped 7; count of bases not matched to a gene: 6. The CDR3 extends over 16 amino acids.

The chain couples TRBV4-2 to TRBJ2-7, with TRBD1 as a possible D gene (6 bases). Trimming removed 4 bases from V and 4 bases from J, with 17 bases in between. The CDR3 covers 15 residues. Germline V gene sequence: CDR1 LGHNA, CDR2 YNFKEQ. CDR3 protein: CASSLTQGTEYEQYF. The CDR3 DNA reads as TGTGCCAGCAGCCTCACTCAGGGGACGGAGTACGAGCAGTACTTC.

The chain couples TRBV6-6 to TRBJ2-5; D may be TRBD2 (6 bases). This CDR3 is built from 15 residues. Germline CDR1 is MNHNY and CDR2 is SVGAGI (reference sequence). The V and J ends lost 2 bases and 2 bases respectively, with 12 bases between them. The CDR3 DNA is TGTGCCAGCAGTTACGGGGGGAGAGGGCAAGAGACCCAGTACTTC. Its protein product is CASSYGGRGQETQYF.

The chain uses TRBV6-1 and TRBJ1-2; 9 bases match TRBD1. The CDR3 contains 14 residues. V gave up 3 bases and J gave up 10 bases; unmatched junction bases: 9. The germline CDR1 and CDR2 sequences are MNHNS and SASEGT. CDR3 region: CASSDLGTGSIYTF. The DNA of the CDR3 is TGTGCCAGCAGTGATCTAGGGACAGGGTCGATCTACACCTTC.

The rearrangement uses TRBV7-9 and TRBJ1-1; D uncertain. The V gene's germline CDR1 is SEHNR and CDR2 FQNEAQ (reference sequence). V lost 4 bases, J lost 1 base, and 7 bases lay in between. This CDR3 is built from 13 residues. The CDR3 coding sequence is TGTGCCAGCAGCTCCGGTTGGAACACTGAAGCTTTCTTT. This translates into CASSSGWNTEAFF.

This rearrangement joins TRBV7-2 to TRBJ2-2, with D possibly being TRBD2 (6 bases). V was cut by 4 bases and J by 7 bases, with 19 bases left in between. Germline loops: CDR1 SGHTA, CDR2 FQGNSA. The CDR3 loop spans 16 amino acids. CDR3 residues: CASSYKGRLTIGELFF. DNA of the CDR3: TGTGCCAGCAGCTATAAAGGGAGGCTGACGATCGGGGAGCTGTTTTTT.

The chain combines TRBV9 with TRBJ2-7; 7 bases are a match to TRBD1. V was clipped by 0 bases and J by 0 bases; unmatched bases: 6. CDR1 is SGDLS, CDR2 YYNGEE, per germline. The CDR3 has 16 residues. CDR3 protein: CASSVGGQPFSYEQYF. In DNA, the CDR3 is TGTGCCAGCAGCGTAGGGGGACAGCCCTTCTCCTACGAGCAGTACTTC.

The chain joins TRBV27 to TRBJ2-5; 8 nucleotides agree with TRBD1. Germline values: CDR1 MNHEY, CDR2 SMNVEV (reference sequence). V lost 6 bases to trimming and J lost 5 bases; unmatched junction nucleotides: 11. CDR3 size: 15 residues. Here the CDR3 DNA reads TGTGCCAGCAGCCACGGGACAGGTAGAGTCGAGACCCAGTACTTC. Translating it yields CASSHGTGRVETQYF.

In its sample, this clone was seen a few times. J is TRBJ1-5 and V is TRBV27, with D uncertain. Between the trimmed V and J ends, which lost 4 bases and 7 bases, there was a span of 11 bases. The CDR3 contains 13 residues. Germline V gives CDR1 MNHEY, CDR2 SMNVEV (reference sequence). The CDR3 region is CASSYREGQPQHF. As DNA, the CDR3 is TGTGCCAGCAGTTATAGAGAGGGCCAGCCCCAGCATTTT.

The chain couples TRBV6-1 to TRBJ2-1; TRBD2 aligns across 11 bases. Trimming removed 3 bases from V and 4 bases from J; junction bases left unmatched: 2. The CDR3 runs to 15 residues. Germline CDR1 MNHNS, CDR2 SASEGT. CDR3 bases: TGTGCCAGCAGTGATAGCGGGGGGGCTTACAATGAGCAGTTCTTC. This encodes CASSDSGGAYNEQFF.

The gene calls are TRBV7-6 and TRBJ2-5, with 7 bases aligning to TRBD1. In germline, CDR1 is SGHVS, CDR2 FNYEAQ. CDR3 size: 17 residues. The ends lost 4 bases at V and 3 bases at J; junction bases unmatched: 14. In DNA, the CDR3 is TGTGCCAGCAGCTACAGACTGACAGGGTCTAGGAAAGAGACCCAGTACTTC. Protein: CASSYRLTGSRKETQYF. Full variable domain (outside the CDR3, taken from reference TRBV7-6 and TRBJ2-5): GAGVSQSPRYKVTKRGQDVALRCDPISGHVSLYWYRQALGQGPEFLTYFNYEAQQDKSGLPNDRFSAERPEGSISTLTIQRTEQRDSAMYRCASSYRLTGSRKETQYFGPGTRLLVL.

The CDR3 DNA is TGTGCCAGCAGCAAAGAAGGGGCAGGGCAAATATCTGGGGCCAACGTCCTGACTTTC. Its protein is CASSKEGAGQISGANVLTF. V is TRBV21-1 and J is TRBJ2-6; TRBD1 is taken as the D call from the table, unchecked against the DNA. TRBV21-1 is flagged as a pseudogene. The CDR3 length is 19 residues.

This clone was detected once. The chain links TRBV15 to TRBJ2-1; 10 nucleotides align to TRBD2. The V and J ends lost 5 bases and 12 bases, in that order; junction bases with no gene match: 19. From germline, CDR1 is LNHNV and CDR2 YYDKDF (reference sequence). The CDR3 sequence is 17 residues long. CDR3: CATSYIGAGGPPLLQFF. The CDR3 DNA is TGTGCCACCAGCTATATTGGAGCGGGGGGGCCTCCTCTACTGCAGTTCTTC.

The rearrangement links TRBV10-2 to TRBJ2-7; D possibly corresponds to TRBD1 (6 bases). CDR3 length: 14 residues. Germline V CDR1 and CDR2: WSHSY, SAAADI. The V end was cut by 1 base, the J end by 7 bases, with 14 bases between. In nucleotides, the CDR3 is TGCGCCAGCAGTGAGTTCAACAGGGTTGGAGAGCAGTACTTC. Translated: CASSEFNRVGEQYF.